Presented here are 18 T cell receptor beta chains from one specimen sequenced in a study of cytomegalovirus exposure and HLA in healthy donors. The study ran its PCR with 60 Vbeta and 13 Jbeta primers. The table came from immunoSEQ multiplex PCR; TCRdb's copy has only in-frame clones and leaves some out. Of roughly 100,000 clones detected, about 60% appear once; the ten largest clones hold about 4.5%. The specimen sequenced was PBMCs. All receptors derive from a human donor in good health.

The chain carries TRBV9 and TRBJ2-7; D is perhaps TRBD2 (6 bases). Germline V gene data show CDR1 as SGDLS and CDR2 as YYNGEE. The germline V and J ends were trimmed by 3 bases and 8 bases, with 15 bases remaining between them. The CDR3 extends over 13 amino acids. The CDR3 DNA reads TGTGCCAGCAGCGAAGTGGGAGGAGGGAAGCAGTACTTC. Translated, it gives CASSEVGGGKQYF.

CDR3 bases: TGTGCCAGCAGCCGCCCCGCCGGGAGGGGAAAGACCCAGTACTTC. Its protein product is CASSRPAGRGKTQYF. The chain recombines TRBV5-6 with TRBJ2-5; 8 nucleotides match TRBD2. CDR1 SGHDT and CDR2 YYEEEE come from the germline V gene. The V segment lost 4 bases and the J segment 6 bases; nucleotides outside the gene matches: 11. CDR3 length: 15 amino acids. The full variable domain, in which reference TRBV5-6 and TRBJ2-5 provide the parts outside the CDR3, is DAGVTQSPTHLIKTRGQQVTLRCSPKSGHDTVSWYQQALGQGPQFIFQYYEEEERQRGNFPDRFSGHQFPNYSSELNVNALLLGDSALYLCASSRPAGRGKTQYFGPGTRLLVL.

This chain connects TRBV4-1 to TRBJ1-1, with TRBD1 identical over 7 bases. Per the germline V gene, CDR1 is MGHRA and CDR2 is YSYEKL. The junction had 14 bases not matched to a gene; V was cut back by 3 bases and J by 10 bases. This CDR3 spans 15 amino acids. The DNA of the CDR3 is TGCGCCAGCAGCCACCCGGGATACAGGGGTTGGGGAGCTTTCTTT. Translating gives CASSHPGYRGWGAFF.

This clone came up a few times. The chain links TRBV19 to TRBJ2-2; tentative D call: TRBD1 (6 bases). Trimming removed 5 bases from V and 4 bases from J, with 14 bases in between. This CDR3 has 15 amino acids. The germline CDR1 and CDR2 sequences are LNHDA and SQIVND (reference sequence). The CDR3 loop reads CASSALQGRTGELFF. In DNA form, the CDR3 reads TGTGCCAGTAGTGCCCTACAGGGTCGCACCGGGGAGCTGTTTTTT.

The chain has TRBV10-3 and TRBJ1-6; the match to TRBD1 covers 9 bases. The CDR3 contains 14 residues. V gave up 11 bases and J gave up 8 bases; unmatched junction bases: 10. Germline V gene lookup returns CDR1 ENHRY and CDR2 SYGVKD. The CDR3 protein is CAASSRDRDSPLHF. In nucleotides, the CDR3 is TGTGCCGCCTCGTCCCGGGACAGGGATTCACCCCTCCACTTT.

V and J are TRBV29-1 and TRBJ2-7; 12 positions agree with TRBD1. With 0 bases clipped from V and 9 bases from J, the junction kept 9 bases outside the gene matches. Per germline, CDR1 SQVTM and CDR2 ANQGSEA. This CDR3 region has 15 residues. The CDR3 DNA follows: TGCAGCGTTGAAGATAGCGGGACAGGGGGCTTCTTGCAGTACTTC. As protein: CSVEDSGTGGFLQYF.

With respect to this clone: At one boundary the junction diverges from the germline segment, which might be a read error. For the CDR3, the DNA is TGTGCCGGCAGTGACGGGCAGGGAAGCGACAAAAGCTCCTACGAGCAGTACTTC. Protein product: CAGSDGQGSDKSSYEQYF. The rearrangement joins TRBV6-1 to TRBJ2-7; TRBD1 might be the D (5 bases). The CDR3 runs 18 residues. The V gene's germline CDR1 is MNHNS and CDR2 SASEGT.

The chain combines TRBV7-2 with TRBJ1-2; 7 bases agree with TRBD1. The germline V gene has CDR1 SGHTA and CDR2 FQGNSA. With V trimmed by 6 bases and J by 4 bases, 11 bases remained unmatched. CDR3 size: 15 residues. The CDR3, as DNA: TGTGCCAGCAGTTCGACAGGGCAGGGAGGCTATGGCTACACCTTC. Amino acid sequence: CASSSTGQGGYGYTF.

The genes are TRBV6-1 and TRBJ2-7; D remains ambiguous. V was trimmed by 5 bases and J by 3 bases, leaving 5 bases between them. The CDR3 has 11 amino acids. CDR1 and CDR2 from the germline V gene are MNHNS and SASEGT. The CDR3 nucleotides read TGTGCCAGCAGTCCCCACTACGAGCAGTACTTC. Its protein is CASSPHYEQYF.

This clone was seen only a few times. The rearrangement links TRBV7-9 to TRBJ1-2; perhaps TRBD1 as D (6 bases). CDR3 length: 15 residues. Germline CDR1 SEHNR, CDR2 FQNEAQ (reference sequence). Trimming stripped 5 bases from V and 4 bases from J, with 17 bases between. The CDR3 DNA reads TGTGCCAGCAGCGAACGGGGGGGGGCTGGCTATGGCTACACCTTC. This codes for CASSERGGAGYGYTF.

The chain recombines TRBV11-2 with TRBJ1-3; D unresolved. V lost 0 bases to trimming and J lost 8 bases, with 5 bases between them. This CDR3 contains 12 residues. The germline gives CDR1 SGHAT, CDR2 FQNNGV. In nucleotides, the CDR3 is TGTGCCAGCAGCTTAGAGGCCGACACCATATATTTT. This translates into CASSLEADTIYF. Full variable domain (missing parts from reference TRBV11-2 and TRBJ1-3): EAGVAQSPRYKIIEKRQSVAFWCNPISGHATLYWYQQILGQGPKLLIQFQNNGVVDDSQLPKDRFSAERLKGVDSTLKIQPAKLEDSAVYLCASSLEADTIYFGEGSWLTVV.

The count of this clone is one. The chain links TRBV5-1 to TRBJ2-3; 13 bases line up with TRBD2. Trimming took 3 bases from V and 0 from J; bases not matched to a gene: 19. The CDR3 is 22 residues long. Germline lookup yields CDR1 SGHRS and CDR2 YFSETQ. CDR3 sequence reads: CASSYGSLGLAGVKLSTDTQYF. The DNA for the CDR3 is TGCGCCAGCAGCTACGGGAGTCTCGGACTAGCGGGAGTCAAGCTTAGCACAGATACGCAGTATTTT.

The chain links TRBV2 to TRBJ2-3; 12 nucleotides agree with TRBD2. The CDR3 contains 17 residues. J was trimmed by 2 bases and V by 6 bases; bases with no gene match: 9. The germline CDR1 and CDR2 sequences are SNHLY and FYNNEI. In DNA form, the CDR3 reads TGTGCCAGCAGGGATGGACTAGCGGGATTTGTCACAGATACGCAGTATTTT. It encodes CASRDGLAGFVTDTQYF.

The rearrangement uses TRBV27 and TRBJ2-3; D is possibly TRBD1 (5 bases). This CDR3 has 15 residues. The germline V gene encodes CDR1 MNHEY and CDR2 SMNVEV (reference sequence). V was clipped by 1 base and J by 2 bases, with 10 bases between them. Here the CDR3 reads CASSLYPGHTDTQYF. DNA of the CDR3: TGTGCCAGCAGTTTATATCCAGGACACACAGATACGCAGTATTTT.

This sequence joins TRBV19 and TRBJ2-1, with 11 bases that match TRBD2. This CDR3 comprises 15 residues. With 6 bases clipped from V and 3 bases from J, the junction kept 4 bases outside the gene matches. Germline loops: CDR1 LNHDA, CDR2 SQIVND (reference sequence). CDR3 sequence (DNA): TGTGCCAGTAGGTCCGGGACTAGCGGCTACAATGAGCAGTTCTTC. This encodes CASRSGTSGYNEQFF.

This clone came up once. V and J are TRBV7-9 and TRBJ2-5, with a weak D call TRBD2 (6 bases). In germline, CDR1 is SEHNR, CDR2 FQNEAQ (reference sequence). The CDR3 is 14 residues long. Trimming stripped 5 bases from V and 1 base from J, with 11 bases between. The CDR3 region is CASSRREIQETQYF. DNA of the CDR3: TGTGCCAGCAGCCGACGGGAGATCCAAGAGACCCAGTACTTC.

The chain employs TRBV19 and TRBJ1-1, with 10 bases lining up with TRBD1. The germline V gene has CDR1 LNHDA and CDR2 SQIVND (reference sequence). J gave up 1 base and V 5 bases, and 10 bases lay outside the gene matches. The CDR3 has 17 residues. As DNA, the CDR3 is TGTGCCAGTAGTCCCCCCGGACAGGGGGGGGAGAACACTGAAGCTTTCTTT. Its protein product is CASSPPGQGGENTEAFF. Combining the CDR3 with reference TRBV19 and TRBJ1-1 gives the whole variable domain DGGITQSPKYLFRKEGQNVTLSCEQNLNHDAMYWYRQDPGQGLRLIYYSQIVNDFQKGDIAEGYSVSREKKESFPLTVTSAQKNPTAFYLCASSPPGQGGENTEAFFGQGTRLTVV.

CDR3 DNA: TGCGCCAGCAGCTTGGACCTACAGGGGGCGGCTACTGAAGCTTTCTTT. This gives the protein CASSLDLQGAATEAFF. The V gene is TRBV5-1, the J gene TRBJ1-1; 9 bases are shared with TRBD1. The CDR3 contains 16 residues. Germline V CDR1 and CDR2: SGHRS, YFSETQ. The V and J ends lost 0 bases and 5 bases, in that order; junction bases with no gene match: 8.